The rows below give T cell receptor beta chains drawn from one sample of a study of control samples from healthy donors and cancer patients. The repertoire was sequenced with immunoSEQ multiplex PCR; TCRdb's copy has only in-frame clones and lacks some. The sample includes 70,000 to 80,000 clones, around 90% of them seen just once. The sequenced sample consisted of PBMCs. These receptors were obtained from a woman in her sixties or seventies with head and neck cancer. The CDR3 runs from the conserved cysteine through the conserved F or W. The order of the fields is J gene, clone size, D gene, V gene, CDR3 protein, CDR3 DNA. The D gene is left open where the match is weak. A row's size may be missing; if present it is once, few, many or a size class.

TRBJ2-2,NA,NA,TRBV29-1,CSVGPTHSTGELFF,TGCAGCGTTGGCCCTACCCATAGCACCGGGGAGCTGTTTTTT
TRBJ2-2,NA,NA,TRBV12-3/TRBV12-4,CASSFRSTGELFF,TGTGCCAGCAGTTTTCGGAGCACCGGGGAGCTGTTTTTT
TRBJ2-5,NA,TRBD2,TRBV4-1,CASSQGGGRAGETQYF,TGCGCCAGCAGCCAAGGCGGCGGGAGGGCCGGCGAGACCCAGTACTTC
TRBJ1-2,NA,NA,TRBV7-2,CASSPRQQNYGYTF,TGTGCCAGCAGCCCACGGCAGCAAAACTATGGCTACACCTTC
TRBJ2-4,NA,NA,TRBV4-3,CASSPEQGPIQYF,TGCGCCAGCAGCCCCGAGCAGGGTCCGATACAGTACTTC
TRBJ2-5,NA,TRBD2,TRBV7-7,CASSPGTTGETQYF,TGTGCCAGCAGCCCGGGGACTACGGGAGAGACCCAGTACTTC
TRBJ2-7,NA,TRBD1,TRBV19,CASSMGQGFYEQYF,TGTGCCAGTAGTATGGGACAGGGGTTTTACGAGCAGTACTTC
TRBJ2-3,NA,NA,TRBV19,CASSIFLSLTDTQYF,TGTGCCAGTAGTATATTCCTCTCTCTGACAGATACGCAGTATTTT
TRBJ2-6,once,NA,TRBV27,CASRIASGANVLTF,TGTGCCAGCAGGATAGCCTCTGGGGCCAACGTCCTGACTTTC
TRBJ2-3,NA,NA,TRBV3-1/TRBV3-2,CASSSSGDTQYF,TGTGCCAGCAGCTCGAGCGGAGATACGCAGTATTTT
TRBJ1-1,NA,TRBD1,TRBV10-1,CASSDPGTGTEAFF,TGCGCCAGCAGTGACCCAGGGACAGGGACTGAAGCTTTCTTT
TRBJ1-2,NA,NA,TRBV9,CASSVEGDRPLGYTF,TGTGCCAGCAGCGTAGAGGGAGACAGGCCCCTTGGCTACACCTTC
TRBJ1-4,NA,TRBD1,TRBV24-1,CATGHRDRVQEKLFF,TGTGCCACCGGGCACCGGGACAGGGTTCAGGAAAAACTGTTTTTT
TRBJ2-7,NA,NA,TRBV23-1,CASSHEDRPKSF,TGCGCCAGCAGTCATGAAGACCGACCCAAAAGCTTC
TRBJ2-7,NA,NA,TRBV3-1/TRBV3-2,CASSHAGKGEQYF,TGTGCCAGCAGCCATGCAGGGAAGGGCGAGCAGTACTTC
TRBJ1-1,NA,TRBD1,TRBV27,CASSPPGQGYTEAFF,TGTGCCAGCAGTCCCCCGGGACAGGGTTACACTGAAGCTTTCTTT
TRBJ2-1,NA,TRBD2,TRBV3-1/TRBV3-2,CASSLRLAGGYNEQFF,TGTGCCAGCAGCCTCCGACTAGCGGGTGGATACAATGAGCAGTTCTTC
TRBJ1-1,NA,NA,TRBV7-2,CASSLEAGVTEAFF,TGTGCCAGCAGCTTAGAGGCTGGGGTCACTGAAGCTTTCTTT
TRBJ2-6,NA,NA,TRBV7-2,CASSSTRGRVGANVLTF,TGTGCCAGCAGCTCGACGAGGGGGAGGGTTGGGGCCAACGTCCTGACTTTC
TRBJ2-5,NA,NA,TRBV5-1,CASSLVPGEETQYF,TGCGCCAGCAGCTTGGTACCAGGGGAGGAGACCCAGTACTTC
TRBJ2-1,NA,NA,TRBV7-2,CASSLDGGSSYNEQFF,TGTGCCAGCAGCTTAGATGGAGGGAGCTCCTACAATGAGCAGTTCTTC
TRBJ1-2,NA,TRBD1,TRBV30,CAWSRRGQGHGYTF,TGTGCCTGGAGTAGACGGGGACAGGGTCATGGCTACACCTTC
TRBJ2-3,few,NA,TRBV7-2,CASNGGYTTDTQYF,TGTGCCAGCAATGGCGGGTATACCACAGATACGCAGTATTTT
TRBJ1-5,NA,TRBD1,TRBV6-5,CASSPRTGSNQPQHF,TGTGCCAGCAGTCCCAGGACAGGGTCAAATCAGCCCCAGCATTTT
TRBJ2-1,NA,TRBD2,TRBV29-1,CSARPGASGEQFF,TGCAGCGCCAGACCTGGGGCTAGCGGTGAGCAGTTCTTC
TRBJ2-1,NA,NA,TRBV14,CASSQDPLYNEQFF,TGTGCCAGCAGCCAAGATCCGTTGTACAATGAGCAGTTCTTC
TRBJ2-3,NA,NA,TRBV4-1,CASSQPTVGDTQYF,TGCGCCAGCAGCCAGCCCACGGTGGGAGATACGCAGTATTTT
TRBJ1-2,NA,NA,TRBV6-2/TRBV6-3,CASSYSGQRGYGYTF,TGTGCCAGCAGTTACTCGGGCCAGAGGGGCTATGGCTACACCTTC
TRBJ2-1,once,NA,TRBV6-4,CASSDPLKLLEKTPTTQNEQFF,TGTGCCAGCAGTGACCCCCTCAAGTTGCTCGAAAAGACTCCGACCACGCAAAATGAGCAGTTCTTC
TRBJ1-4,once,TRBD1,TRBV28,CASRGTGGNEKLFF,TGTGCCAGCAGAGGGACAGGGGGTAATGAAAAACTGTTTTTT
TRBJ1-4,NA,NA,TRBV25-1,CASSGGGNEKLFF,TGTGCCAGCAGTGGGGGAGGTAATGAAAAACTGTTTTTT
TRBJ2-1,NA,NA,TRBV19,CASSLQGTTGNEQFF,TGTGCCAGTAGCTTACAGGGGACTACGGGGAATGAGCAGTTCTTC
TRBJ2-1,NA,TRBD2,TRBV27,CASGTSGSFSYNEQFF,TGTGCCAGCGGGACTAGCGGGAGTTTCTCCTACAATGAGCAGTTCTTC
TRBJ2-7,NA,NA,TRBV5-4,CASSLDLYEQYF,TGTGCCAGCAGCTTGGATCTCTACGAGCAGTACTTC
TRBJ2-6,NA,NA,TRBV3-1/TRBV3-2,CASSQDLSGANVLTF,TGTGCCAGCAGCCAAGATCTCTCCGGGGCCAACGTCCTGACTTTC
TRBJ1-1,NA,NA,TRBV10-3,CAIRDTYEAFF,TGTGCCATCAGAGACACCTACGAAGCTTTCTTT
TRBJ1-4,NA,NA,TRBV19,CATTGAHATNEKLFF,TGTGCCACAACCGGGGCCCACGCTACTAATGAAAAACTGTTTTTT
TRBJ1-5,once,NA,TRBV7-3,CASSLTWGDRQHF,TGTGCCAGCAGCTTAACGTGGGGGGACCGGCAGCATTTT